The 32 T cell receptor beta chains in this list originate from one sample, sequenced in a study of shared clonotypes between healthy human individuals. Naive CD8 cells were CD45RO-negative, positively selected for CCR7, excluding terminally differentiated effector memory CD45RA+ cells. Repertoires were generated with immunoSEQ multiplex PCR, while TCRdb's copy carries only in-frame clones and drops some. Among around 2,100,000 clones, just under 95% were seen once, and the ten largest hold more than 0.95%. Sequences were obtained from naive CD8+ T cells sorted from blood. The source is a young man in good health.

The V and J genes are TRBV4-1 and TRBJ2-1, with D unclear. Germline loops: CDR1 MGHRA, CDR2 YSYEKL. The CDR3 runs 14 residues. The V gene lost 0 bases and the J gene lost 8 bases, with 11 bases spanning the gap. CDR3 in DNA: TGCGCCAGCAGCCAAGAAGGTCTCCTTGATGAGCAGTTCTTC. It encodes CASSQEGLLDEQFF.

V gene TRBV19 combines with J gene TRBJ1-2; 7 bases agree with TRBD1. Losses at the gene ends were 5 bases for V and 4 bases for J; bases not matched to a gene: 7. The CDR3 is 14 amino acids. CDR1 and CDR2 from the germline V gene are LNHDA and SQIVND (reference sequence). The CDR3 nucleotides are TGTGCCAGTAGTTCCGCAGGGGGAGTCTATGGCTACACCTTC. Its translation is CASSSAGGVYGYTF.

The chain joins TRBV21-1 to TRBJ2-2; the DNA was not used to check the table's D call, TRBD2. TRBV21-1 is listed as a pseudogene. CDR3 length: 15 amino acids. This chain's CDR3 is CASTRTRRGNGELFF. CDR3 bases: TGTGCCAGCACCAGGACTAGACGAGGCAACGGGGAGCTGTTTTTT.

The chain recombines TRBV5-1 with TRBJ1-3; 7 bases align to TRBD1. The junction had 1 base not matched to a gene; V was cut back by 1 base and J by 3 bases. The CDR3 loop spans 14 amino acids. Germline CDR1 and CDR2: SGHRS and YFSETQ. In nucleotides, the CDR3 is TGCGCCAGCAGCTTGACAGGGGTTGGAAACACCATATATTTT. Translating gives CASSLTGVGNTIYF.

The genes are TRBV11-2 and TRBJ2-2; D is unclear. V lost 1 base, J lost 4 bases, and 10 bases lay in between. The CDR3 has 15 amino acids. Germline V CDR1 and CDR2: SGHAT, FQNNGV. The CDR3 DNA is TGTGCCAGCAGCTTAGTCTCTACGGGCACCGGGGAGCTGTTTTTT. It yields the protein CASSLVSTGTGELFF.

V gene TRBV27 combines with J gene TRBJ2-7; D may correspond to TRBD1 or TRBD2 (5 bases each). Germline-derived CDR1 and CDR2 are MNHEY and SMNVEV (reference sequence). The length of the CDR3 is 16 residues. The V end was cut by 0 bases, the J end by 2 bases, with 14 bases between. The DNA of the CDR3 is TGTGCCAGCAGTTTATCCTTGGGGACGGAAACCTACGAGCAGTACTTC. Its translation: CASSLSLGTETYEQYF.

In this sample, this clone turned up once. The chain joins TRBV28 to TRBJ2-3; D may be TRBD2 (6 bases). V was shortened by 3 bases and J by 3 bases, with 16 bases between the two germline ends. The CDR3 extends over 16 amino acids. Looked up from germline, CDR1 is MDHEN and CDR2 is SYDVKM. The CDR3 sequence is CASSFGLVGGTDTQYF. The CDR3 DNA sequence: TGTGCCAGCAGTTTTGGATTGGTGGGGGGTACAGATACGCAGTATTTT.

The genes are TRBV5-5 and TRBJ1-6; D not resolved. Germline V gives CDR1 SGHKS, CDR2 YYEKEE (reference sequence). The V end was cut by 4 bases, the J end by 0 bases, with 11 bases between. The CDR3 covers 16 residues. DNA for the CDR3: TGTGCCAGCAGCGACGAAGTTAGCTCCTATAATTCACCCCTCCACTTT. Residues: CASSDEVSSYNSPLHF.

The gene calls are TRBV19 and TRBJ2-3; D is possibly TRBD2 (6 bases). The length of the CDR3 is 15 residues. The V end was cut by 7 bases, the J end by 2 bases, with 16 bases between. The germline V gene encodes CDR1 LNHDA and CDR2 SQIVND (reference sequence). The CDR3, as DNA: TGTGCCAGTACGGTGGGTGGCGGGACCACAGATACGCAGTATTTT. Residues: CASTVGGGTTDTQYF.

This chain uses TRBV19 with TRBJ2-3, with 7 bases aligning to TRBD2. CDR3 size: 15 residues. Trimming cost V 7 bases and J 2 bases; bases outside gene matches: 9. CDR1 and CDR2 from the germline V gene are LNHDA and SQIVND (reference sequence). The CDR3 sequence: CASTQTGGFTDTQYF. CDR3 coding DNA: TGTGCCAGTACCCAGACCGGGGGGTTCACAGATACGCAGTATTTT. Based on the CDR3 plus reference TRBV19 and TRBJ2-3, the full variable domain is DGGITQSPKYLFRKEGQNVTLSCEQNLNHDAMYWYRQDPGQGLRLIYYSQIVNDFQKGDIAEGYSVSREKKESFPLTVTSAQKNPTAFYLCASTQTGGFTDTQYFGPGTRLTVL.

The V call is TRBV11-2, the J call TRBJ2-1, with D possibly being TRBD2 (6 bases). Trimming removed 10 bases at V and 7 bases at J, with 14 bases between. CDR1 is SGHAT, CDR2 FQNNGV, per germline. The CDR3 runs to 12 residues. DNA of the CDR3: TGTGCCACCTGGGGGAGCGGGAATGAGCAGTTCTTC. This gives the protein CATWGSGNEQFF.

The chain joins TRBV9 to TRBJ2-3, with D perhaps matching TRBD1 (6 bases). The CDR3 contains 14 residues. The germline gives CDR1 SGDLS, CDR2 YYNGEE. Trimming left V 7 bases short and J 4 bases short, with 16 bases between. In DNA form, the CDR3 reads TGTGCCAGCGCCCCAGGGGCCGGGGCAGATACGCAGTATTTT. Translation gives CASAPGAGADTQYF.

In this sample, this clone turned up once. At the DNA level, this CDR3 is encoded by other sequences in the same sample as well. CDR3 amino acids: CASSYGPANTGELFF. Written as DNA, the CDR3 is TGTGCCAGCAGTTACGGTCCGGCGAACACCGGGGAGCTGTTTTTT. The chain carries TRBV6-5 and TRBJ2-2, with unresolved D. The CDR3 is 15 amino acids. Germline CDR1 is MNHEY and CDR2 is SVGAGI. V lost 2 bases and J 0 bases, leaving 7 bases between the germline ends.

The gene calls are TRBV2 and TRBJ2-7, with D maybe TRBD1 (6 bases). Per germline, CDR1 SNHLY and CDR2 FYNNEI. There are 15 residues in the CDR3. V shed 3 bases and J shed 0 bases, with 12 bases lying between them. This CDR3 reads CASSDLTGNSYEQYF. CDR3 in DNA: TGTGCCAGCAGTGATCTTACAGGGAACTCCTACGAGCAGTACTTC.

The chain employs TRBV4-1 and TRBJ1-5, with D possibly matching TRBD1 (6 bases). The CDR3 contains 14 residues. Trimming shortened V by 7 bases and J by 6 bases, and 16 bases separated the two germline ends. Germline V gene data show CDR1 as MGHRA and CDR2 as YSYEKL. The CDR3 DNA reads TGCGCCAGCACTGGGGAACAGGGAGGTCAGCCCCAGCATTTT. It specifies CASTGEQGGQPQHF.

V is TRBV7-9 and J is TRBJ1-1, with D uncertain. The CDR3 covers 16 residues. Germline CDR1 SEHNR, CDR2 FQNEAQ (reference sequence). V lost 3 bases to trimming and J lost 5 bases, with 19 bases between them. In DNA, the CDR3 is TGTGCCAGCAGCTTGGACCCCCATCGTTGGGGAACTGAAGCTTTCTTT. Protein product: CASSLDPHRWGTEAFF.

The chain has TRBV11-2 and TRBJ1-2; no clear D gene. The germline gives CDR1 SGHAT, CDR2 FQNNGV. The CDR3 covers 14 residues. The V end lost 1 base, the J end lost 4 bases, and 10 bases lay between the germline ends. CDR3 coding DNA: TGTGCCAGCAGCTTAGTGACGGAAACCTATGGCTACACCTTC. It translates to CASSLVTETYGYTF.

The rearrangement uses TRBV7-8 and TRBJ2-6, with D unclear. Between the trimmed V and J ends, which lost 1 base and 0 bases, there was a span of 4 bases. This CDR3 region has 15 residues. CDR1 is SGHVS and CDR2 is FQNEAQ in the germline V gene. The CDR3 sequence is CASSLVSSGANVLTF. The CDR3 DNA sequence: TGTGCCAGCAGCTTAGTTTCCTCTGGGGCCAACGTCCTGACTTTC.

The rearrangement joins TRBV13 to TRBJ2-7; 14 nucleotides match TRBD2. This CDR3 spans 16 amino acids. V shed 0 bases and J 7 bases; nucleotides not matched to a gene: 5. Germline CDR1 PRHDT, CDR2 FYEKMQ (reference sequence). The CDR3 spells CASSLGGTSGGPEQYF. CDR3 DNA: TGTGCCAGCAGCTTAGGCGGGACTAGCGGGGGACCAGAGCAGTACTTC.

The chain carries TRBV5-6 and TRBJ1-5, with D perhaps TRBD1 (6 bases). The germline gives CDR1 SGHDT, CDR2 YYEEEE. CDR3 length: 14 amino acids. V was trimmed by 4 bases and J by 3 bases, leaving 11 bases between them. The CDR3 spells CASSIGQFNQPQHF. The CDR3, as DNA: TGTGCCAGCAGCATCGGACAGTTCAATCAGCCCCAGCATTTT.

This clone was seen a single time. The CDR3 loop is CASSYGLAGNTGELFF. As DNA, the CDR3 is TGCGCCAGCAGCTATGGACTAGCGGGGAACACCGGGGAGCTGTTTTTT. The chain is built from TRBV5-1 and TRBJ2-2; TRBD2 matches at 11 bases. The CDR3 length is 16 residues. Germline values: CDR1 SGHRS, CDR2 YFSETQ. With 3 bases clipped from V and 1 base from J, the junction kept 2 bases outside the gene matches.

This rearrangement joins TRBV2 to TRBJ2-7, with D possibly matching TRBD2 (6 bases). The V and J ends lost 4 bases and 2 bases respectively, with 9 bases between them. Germline assignment: CDR1 SNHLY and CDR2 FYNNEI. This CDR3 region has 13 residues. The CDR3 DNA reads TGTGCCAGCAGTGGGTGGGAGGCCTACGAGCAGTACTTC. Its translation: CASSGWEAYEQYF.

The V and J genes are TRBV7-9 and TRBJ1-6; D unresolved. CDR3 length: 11 residues. The germline V gene encodes CDR1 SEHNR and CDR2 FQNEAQ (reference sequence). Trimming shortened V by 5 bases and J by 5 bases, and 1 base separated the two germline ends. The DNA for the CDR3 is TGTGCCAGCAGCCATAATTCACCCCTCCACTTT. Translation gives CASSHNSPLHF. Variable domain in full (rest from reference TRBV7-9 and TRBJ1-6): DTGVSQNPRHKITKRGQNVTFRCDPISEHNRLYWYRQTLGQGPEFLTYFQNEAQLEKSRLLSDRFSAERPKGSFSTLEIQRTEQGDSAMYLCASSHNSPLHFGNGTRLTVT.

V is TRBV7-9 and J is TRBJ2-2, with D hard to call. Trimming took 2 bases from V and 7 from J, leaving 14 bases between them. The CDR3 length is 15 residues. Germline V gives CDR1 SEHNR, CDR2 FQNEAQ (reference sequence). As DNA, the CDR3 is TGTGCCAGCAGCTTAATTGCCAAGACCGACGGGGAGCTGTTTTTT. Its protein is CASSLIAKTDGELFF.

The chain combines TRBV29-1 with TRBJ2-3; 8 positions match TRBD2. Unmatched junction bases numbered 0, after V lost 4 bases and J lost 0 bases. The germline gives CDR1 SQVTM, CDR2 ANQGSEA. The CDR3 sequence is 13 residues long. CDR3 sequence: CSVGLASTDTQYF. The CDR3 region has the DNA TGCAGCGTTGGACTAGCGAGCACAGATACGCAGTATTTT.

This chain joins TRBV27 and TRBJ2-5; D may be TRBD1 or TRBD2 (5 bases each). The V gene's germline CDR1 is MNHEY and CDR2 SMNVEV (reference sequence). Trimming removed 6 bases from V and 0 bases from J, with 14 bases in between. The length of the CDR3 is 15 residues. The CDR3 DNA sequence: TGTGCCAGCAGCGAGGGGTTTCCGTACCAAGAGACCCAGTACTTC. Its translation is CASSEGFPYQETQYF.

The gene calls are TRBV30 and TRBJ2-7; D is perhaps TRBD2 (7 bases). The CDR3 contains 15 residues. CDR1 is GTSNPN, CDR2 SVGIG, per germline (reference sequence). The V gene lost 0 bases and the J gene lost 5 bases, with 17 bases spanning the gap. The CDR3, as DNA: TGTGCCTGGAGTGTGAGGGGGGGGCTGATTGACGAGCAGTACTTC. Encoded protein: CAWSVRGGLIDEQYF.

The chain carries TRBV30 and TRBJ1-1, with unresolved D. V was pared by 7 bases and J by 2 bases, with 8 bases between. The length of the CDR3 is 11 residues. Germline values: CDR1 GTSNPN, CDR2 SVGIG (reference sequence). The CDR3 sequence: CASGINTEAFF. The CDR3, as DNA: TGTGCCTCCGGGATAAACACTGAAGCTTTCTTT.

This clone was seen a handful of times. The chain is built from TRBV4-1 and TRBJ2-2; no definite D call. Germline loops: CDR1 MGHRA, CDR2 YSYEKL. V was clipped by 6 bases and J by 0 bases, with 5 bases between them. This CDR3 comprises 13 residues. CDR3 sequence reads: CASSTTNTGELFF. CDR3 in DNA: TGCGCCAGCAGTACAACGAACACCGGGGAGCTGTTTTTT.

V usage is TRBV19 and J usage is TRBJ2-7; D is tentatively TRBD1 or TRBD2 (5 bases each). Trimming took 5 bases from V and 2 from J, leaving 13 bases between them. The germline CDR1 and CDR2 sequences are LNHDA and SQIVND (reference sequence). This CDR3 is built from 14 residues. CDR3 residues: CASSFGTQAYEQYF. For the CDR3, the DNA is TGTGCCAGTAGTTTCGGGACGCAGGCCTACGAGCAGTACTTC.

The rearrangement uses TRBV7-3 and TRBJ2-3, with 11 bases lining up with TRBD2. The CDR3 extends over 19 amino acids. Trimming cost V 1 base and J 0 bases; bases outside gene matches: 9. Germline CDR1 SGHTA, CDR2 FQGTGA. CDR3 DNA sequence: TGTGCCAGCAGCTTAATAGGGCTAGCGGGGGGAACTAGCACAGATACGCAGTATTTT. Protein sequence: CASSLIGLAGGTSTDTQYF.

The chain joins TRBV5-4 to TRBJ2-5; D may be TRBD1 or TRBD2 (5 bases each). Per germline, CDR1 SGHNT and CDR2 YYREEE (reference sequence). V dropped 0 bases and J dropped 4 bases, with 7 bases sitting between them. This CDR3 has 13 residues. The CDR3 DNA is TGTGCCAGCAGCTTGGGGGGGATAGAGACCCAGTACTTC. Amino acid sequence: CASSLGGIETQYF.